The 31 T cell receptor beta chains below all came from one sample that was sequenced in a study of blood T cell repertoires in COVID-19. Here immunoSEQ multiplex PCR was the method, and the copy in TCRdb shows in-frame clones only, minus some. The data contain approximately 130,000 clones, over 70% of them seen just once; the ten biggest clones take up 5.9%. The sequenced sample was peripheral blood. These receptors all come from an older man with active or convalescent COVID-19.

This clone has just one count. The chain employs TRBV6-5 and TRBJ2-1; a possible D gene is TRBD2 (6 bases). Germline lookup yields CDR1 MNHEY and CDR2 SVGAGI. V lost 6 bases to trimming and J lost 4 bases, with 16 bases between them. This CDR3 has 15 amino acids. This chain's CDR3 is CASSSGWEEYNEQFF. In DNA form, the CDR3 reads TGTGCCAGCAGCTCGGGGTGGGAGGAATACAATGAGCAGTTCTTC.

This clone was counted a few times. V is TRBV7-2 and J is TRBJ2-2; 7 bases fit TRBD2. Looked up from germline, CDR1 is SGHTA and CDR2 is FQGNSA. With 5 bases clipped from V and 2 bases from J, the junction kept 8 bases outside the gene matches. The length of the CDR3 is 16 residues. The CDR3 DNA follows: TGTGCCAGCAGCCGCGCCGGGGGGTTCAACACCGGGGAGCTGTTTTTT. It translates to CASSRAGGFNTGELFF. Complete variable domain (other parts from reference TRBV7-2 and TRBJ2-2): GAGVSQSPSNKVTEKGKDVELRCDPISGHTALYWYRQSLGQGLEFLIYFQGNSAPDKSGLPSDRFSAERTGGSVSTLTIQRTQQEDSAVYLCASSRAGGFNTGELFFGEGSRLTVL.

This rearrangement joins TRBV6-4 to TRBJ2-3; D unclear. The V end was cut by 4 bases, the J end by 0 bases, with 5 bases between. Germline-derived CDR1 and CDR2 are MRHNA and SNTAGT. The CDR3 spans 13 residues. As DNA, the CDR3 is TGTGCCAGCAGTGTAGAAAGCACAGATACGCAGTATTTT. Encoded protein: CASSVESTDTQYF.

V is TRBV10-3 and J is TRBJ1-2; 7 nucleotides match TRBD1. The ends lost 6 bases at V and 5 bases at J; junction bases unmatched: 3. The length of the CDR3 is 12 residues. The germline V gene encodes CDR1 ENHRY and CDR2 SYGVKD. The CDR3 region is CAISATGYGYTF. In DNA, the CDR3 is TGTGCCATCAGCGCGACAGGGTATGGCTACACCTTC.

The V call is TRBV4-3, the J call TRBJ2-1, with 11 bases that match TRBD2. CDR1 is LGHNA, CDR2 YSLEER, per germline. CDR3 length: 15 residues. V gave up 6 bases and J gave up 1 base; unmatched junction bases: 2. Here the CDR3 reads CASSLAGGSYNEQFF. The CDR3 DNA reads as TGCGCCAGCAGTCTAGCGGGGGGTTCCTACAATGAGCAGTTCTTC.

The chain combines TRBV28 with TRBJ2-3, with 7 bases aligning to TRBD1. The CDR3 spans 14 residues. The germline gives CDR1 MDHEN, CDR2 SYDVKM. V was pared by 6 bases and J by 4 bases, with 7 bases of the junction left unmatched. For the CDR3, the DNA is TGTGCCAGCAGCTCCAGACAGGGCGCAGATACGCAGTATTTT. Its translation is CASSSRQGADTQYF.

The chain couples TRBV9 to TRBJ1-6; TRBD1 agrees at 7 bases. Germline V gene data show CDR1 as SGDLS and CDR2 as YYNGEE. Germline trimming cut 4 bases from V and 3 bases from J; bases unmatched to any gene: 7. This CDR3 spans 16 amino acids. The CDR3 DNA reads TGTGCCAGCAGCACCGGGACAGCAATCTATAATTCACCCCTCCACTTT. It yields the protein CASSTGTAIYNSPLHF.

For the CDR3, the DNA is TGTGCCATCAGTGAGGACAGGGAATACGAGCAGTACTTC. Its translation is CAISEDREYEQYF. J is TRBJ2-7 and V is TRBV10-3; TRBD1 matches 7 bases. Trimming cost V 2 bases and J 4 bases; bases outside gene matches: 2. The CDR3 sequence is 13 residues long. Germline lookup yields CDR1 ENHRY and CDR2 SYGVKD.

The gene calls are TRBV11-1 and TRBJ2-5; D may be TRBD1 (5 bases). With 5 bases removed from V and 5 bases from J, the gap between germline ends came to 18 bases. The CDR3 sequence is 15 residues long. Germline-derived CDR1 and CDR2 are SGHAT and FQDESV (reference sequence). The CDR3 coding sequence is TGTGCCAGCAGCGTGGGGCTAACCTTCGGGGAGACCCAGTACTTC. This encodes CASSVGLTFGETQYF.

This chain joins TRBV5-4 and TRBJ1-1, with D perhaps TRBD1 (5 bases). The germline V gene encodes CDR1 SGHNT and CDR2 YYREEE (reference sequence). V lost 4 bases, J lost 6 bases, and 16 bases lay in between. The CDR3 extends over 14 amino acids. The DNA of the CDR3 is TGTGCCAGCAGCCACACCGGGGGAAGATCTGAAGCTTTCTTT. This gives the protein CASSHTGGRSEAFF. The full variable domain, its missing parts supplied by reference TRBV5-4 and TRBJ1-1, is ETGVTQSPTHLIKTRGQQVTLRCSSQSGHNTVSWYQQALGQGPQFIFQYYREEENGRGNFPPRFSGLQFPNYSSELNVNALELDDSALYLCASSHTGGRSEAFFGQGTRLTVV.

The chain is built from TRBV28 and TRBJ1-2; weak D call: TRBD1 (5 bases). The CDR3 is 12 residues long. Trimming pared 10 bases from V and 0 bases from J, leaving 9 bases between. Germline V CDR1 and CDR2: MDHEN, SYDVKM. CDR3 sequence reads: CATRTPNYGYTF. The CDR3 bases are TGTGCCACCCGGACACCTAACTATGGCTACACCTTC.

This chain links TRBV5-1 with TRBJ2-7; TRBD1 matches 8 bases. CDR1 is SGHRS, CDR2 YFSETQ, per germline. This CDR3 has 15 amino acids. After removal of 3 bases from V and 1 base from J, the junction contained 6 bases not matched to a gene. Written as DNA, the CDR3 is TGCGCCAGCAGCTCGTTGACAGGGGCGTCCTACGAGCAGTACTTC. Encoded protein: CASSSLTGASYEQYF.

This sequence joins TRBV2 and TRBJ2-3; TRBD2 matches at 9 bases. There are 15 residues in the CDR3. Germline CDR1 is SNHLY and CDR2 is FYNNEI. V lost 1 base and J lost 8; bases outside the gene matches: 7. CDR3 sequence (DNA): TGTGCCAGCAGTGAAGTAGGAGCGGGGGGTGGTACGCAGTATTTT. As protein: CASSEVGAGGGTQYF.

The genes are TRBV3-1 (or the pseudogene TRBV3-2) and TRBJ2-2; TRBD2 aligns across 9 bases. The CDR3 is 16 amino acids. CDR1 and CDR2 from the germline V gene are LGHDT and YNNKEL (reference sequence). V lost 5 bases, J lost 6 bases, and 10 bases stayed unmatched. The CDR3 bases are TGTGCCAGCAGCACCCGACTAGCGGACCTCCCCGGGGAGCTGTTTTTT. Its translation: CASSTRLADLPGELFF.

On this clone: The same CDR3 arises from other DNA sequences in this sample as well. The V gene is TRBV11-3, the J gene TRBJ2-3, with a weak D call TRBD1 (6 bases). V was shortened by 0 bases and J by 5 bases, with 6 bases between the two germline ends. The CDR3 contains 13 residues. Germline V gives CDR1 SGHNT, CDR2 YENEEA. The CDR3 sequence is CASSLEGGDTQYF. CDR3 bases: TGTGCCAGCAGCTTAGAAGGGGGAGATACGCAGTATTTT. The entire variable domain, with the rest obtained from reference TRBV11-3 and TRBJ2-3, is as follows: EAGVVQSPRYKIIEKKQPVAFWCNPISGHNTLYWYLQNLGQGPELLIRYENEEAVDDSQLPKDRFSAERLKGVDSTLKIQPAELGDSAVYLCASSLEGGDTQYFGPGTRLTVL.

The genes are TRBV20-1 and TRBJ2-7; maybe TRBD1 (5 bases). CDR1 DFQATT and CDR2 SNEGSKA come from the germline V gene (reference sequence). V lost 3 bases and J lost 3, with 9 bases in between. The CDR3 length is 12 residues. The chain's CDR3 is CSASKGVYEQYF. The CDR3 DNA follows: TGCAGTGCTAGTAAAGGGGTCTACGAGCAGTACTTC.

The V call is TRBV2, the J call TRBJ2-3; D gene ambiguous. Germline values: CDR1 SNHLY, CDR2 FYNNEI. The CDR3 consists of 15 residues. Trimming stripped 3 bases from V and 4 bases from J, with 14 bases between. CDR3 sequence (DNA): TGTGCCAGCAGTGAGTTTCAGGTGTTGGCAGATACGCAGTATTTT. Encoded protein: CASSEFQVLADTQYF.

The chain couples TRBV6-4 to TRBJ2-2, with TRBD1 matching over 7 bases. CDR3 length equals 15 residues. Germline CDR1 and CDR2: MRHNA and SNTAGT. Germline trimming cut 1 base from V and 6 bases from J; bases unmatched to any gene: 5. CDR3 sequence reads: CASSDYIGGPGELFF. In DNA, the CDR3 is TGTGCCAGCAGTGACTATATAGGGGGCCCCGGGGAGCTGTTTTTT.

V gene TRBV6-5 combines with J gene TRBJ1-6; the match to TRBD1 covers 7 bases. This CDR3 comprises 15 residues. J was trimmed by 5 bases and V by 7 bases; bases with no gene match: 8. Germline CDR1 is MNHEY and CDR2 is SVGAGI. The CDR3 reads CASTPGDRDNSPLHF. CDR3 DNA: TGTGCCAGCACCCCCGGAGACAGGGATAATTCACCCCTCCACTTT.

The chain links TRBV7-4 to TRBJ2-3, with TRBD2 matching over 10 bases. Germline lookup yields CDR1 SGHVT and CDR2 SQSDAQ. The V segment lost 5 bases and the J segment 1 base; nucleotides outside the gene matches: 15. This CDR3 contains 19 residues. The DNA for the CDR3 is TGTGCCAGCAGCCCACTATTGCCGGGACTAGCGTCGCGCACAGATACGCAGTATTTT. Its protein product is CASSPLLPGLASRTDTQYF.

This clone was counted a few times. This rearrangement joins TRBV7-9 to TRBJ1-1; 7 nucleotides align to TRBD1. The CDR3 is made up of 15 amino acids. Germline assignment: CDR1 SEHNR and CDR2 FQNEAQ (reference sequence). V lost 1 base to trimming and J lost 1 base; unmatched junction nucleotides: 3. CDR3 amino acids: CASSLEGTANTEAFF. The CDR3 nucleotides are TGTGCCAGCAGCTTAGAGGGGACAGCGAACACTGAAGCTTTCTTT.

This clone was recorded only once. The chain is built from TRBV7-7 and TRBJ2-5, with D perhaps TRBD2 (6 bases). V was shortened by 5 bases and J by 5 bases, with 12 bases between the two germline ends. The CDR3 totals 13 residues. Germline CDR1 reads SSHAT; CDR2 reads FNYEAQ (reference sequence). CDR3 nucleotides: TGTGCCAGCAGCGCGACTAGACTGGAGACCCAGTACTTC. Its translation is CASSATRLETQYF.

V is TRBV9 and J is TRBJ1-1, with D uncertain. V lost 0 bases, J lost 4 bases, and 16 bases lay in between. Germline loops: CDR1 SGDLS, CDR2 YYNGEE. CDR3 size: 16 residues. The CDR3 loop reads CASSVESGSAVTEAFF. The CDR3 nucleotides read TGTGCCAGCAGCGTAGAGTCGGGGTCGGCAGTCACTGAAGCTTTCTTT.

V and J are TRBV2 and TRBJ2-1, with TRBD2 as a possible D gene (5 bases). The germline CDR1 and CDR2 sequences are SNHLY and FYNNEI. This CDR3 spans 14 amino acids. Trimming took 6 bases from V and 3 from J, leaving 12 bases between them. The CDR3 DNA reads TGTGCCAGCAGCCGGACTGCAATCTACAATGAGCAGTTCTTC. This codes for CASSRTAIYNEQFF.

V gene TRBV7-2 combines with J gene TRBJ1-5, with D unresolved. Trimming cost V 1 base and J 0 bases, with 13 bases left between them. The CDR3 has 17 residues. From germline, CDR1 is SGHTA and CDR2 FQGNSA. CDR3 bases: TGTGCCAGCAGCTTAGTATCGGGTCGATATAGCAATCAGCCCCAGCATTTT. As protein: CASSLVSGRYSNQPQHF.

The chain employs TRBV18 and TRBJ1-6, with D possibly TRBD1 on 5 matching bases. Germline CDR1 is KGHSH and CDR2 is LQKENI. V dropped 0 bases and J dropped 11 bases, with 14 bases sitting between them. The CDR3 spans 15 residues. The CDR3 nucleotides are TGTGCCAGCTCACCACCGGGTGCGGGGACGGCACCCCTCCACTTT. Amino acid sequence: CASSPPGAGTAPLHF.

The chain couples TRBV5-4 to TRBJ2-3; D is perhaps TRBD1 (6 bases). Between the trimmed V and J ends, which lost 3 bases and 0 bases, there was a span of 14 bases. CDR1 SGHNT and CDR2 YYREEE come from the germline V gene (reference sequence). This CDR3 is 16 amino acids long. The chain's CDR3 is CASSSGQLVSTDTQYF. As DNA, the CDR3 is TGTGCCAGCAGCTCAGGACAGTTAGTGAGCACAGATACGCAGTATTTT.

V gene TRBV7-2 combines with J gene TRBJ2-7, with no clear D. Per the germline V gene, CDR1 is SGHTA and CDR2 is FQGNSA. The CDR3 length is 14 residues. Trimming cost V 6 bases and J 0 bases, with 12 bases left between them. CDR3 protein: CASRPAQFSYEQYF. The CDR3 nucleotides read TGTGCCAGCAGACCCGCCCAGTTCTCCTACGAGCAGTACTTC.

V is TRBV6-5 and J is TRBJ1-5; no definite D call. V was clipped by 6 bases and J by 1 base, with 7 bases between them. Germline V CDR1 and CDR2: MNHEY, SVGAGI. The CDR3 is 13 residues long. In DNA form, the CDR3 reads TGTGCCAGCAGGAGTAAAAGCAATCAGCCCCAGCATTTT. It translates to CASRSKSNQPQHF.

The gene calls are TRBV7-2 and TRBJ1-3; D remains unclear. CDR1 and CDR2 (germline): SGHTA, FQGNSA. The CDR3 totals 15 residues. V was cut by 2 bases and J by 3 bases, with 11 bases left in between. The CDR3 sequence: CASSLMRAGGNTIYF. CDR3 nucleotides: TGTGCCAGCAGCTTAATGAGGGCGGGTGGAAACACCATATATTTT. The full variable domain, its missing parts supplied by reference TRBV7-2 and TRBJ1-3, is GAGVSQSPSNKVTEKGKDVELRCDPISGHTALYWYRQSLGQGLEFLIYFQGNSAPDKSGLPSDRFSAERTGGSVSTLTIQRTQQEDSAVYLCASSLMRAGGNTIYFGEGSWLTVV.

The gene calls are TRBV7-2 and TRBJ2-2, with 12 bases that match TRBD2. The germline gives CDR1 SGHTA, CDR2 FQGNSA. J lost 5 bases, V lost 5 bases, and 12 bases had no gene match. CDR3 size: 18 residues. CDR3 region: CASSPLAGGPGITGELFF. CDR3 nucleotide sequence: TGTGCCAGCAGCCCCCTAGCGGGGGGGCCGGGTATTACCGGGGAGCTGTTTTTT.